A single T cell receptor beta chain is shown here with its context. The method was immunoSEQ multiplex PCR; TCRdb's version includes in-frame clones alone and lacks a portion of them. The sample records about 59,000 clones, about 87% being singletons. The data originate from a study of T cell changes during pregnancy in multiple sclerosis. With 4 bases clipped from V and 8 bases from J, the junction kept 6 bases outside the gene matches. The CDR3 has 16 residues. Per the germline V gene, CDR1 is SEHNR and CDR2 is FQNEAQ (reference sequence). The material sequenced was peripheral blood, taken in the first trimester of pregnancy. The V call is TRBV7-9, the J call TRBJ2-1, with TRBD2 identical over 15 bases. The origin of this receptor is a female donor in good health, enrolled as a control in a pregnancy study. As DNA, the CDR3 is TGTGCCAGCAGCTCAGGACTAGCGGGGGGGCGGCATGAGCAGTTCTTC. Its protein product is CASSSGLAGGRHEQFF.